In this sample, the clone carrying this T cell receptor (beta chain) turned up many times. The antigen remains unidentified. The data stem from a study of CD8 T cells in ankylosing spondylitis. 5'-RACE, quantitative and with molecular barcodes, yielded the TCR beta libraries. One entry per CDR3 protein, called by TCRdb with MiXCR from the 5' RACE reads. The table lists about 89,000 distinct CDR3 sequences, roughly 30% of them singletons, with less than 60% in the top ten. The CDR3 loop spans 14 amino acids. V was pared by 4 bases and J by 7 bases, with 17 bases between. Per the germline V gene, CDR1 is SQVTM and CDR2 is ANQGSEA. Notes on the study in general: Reactive arthritis synovial fluid and blood were previously reported to contain some motif variants. The authors reported significant enrichment of disease-linked clones in matched ankylosing spondylitis synovial fluid. Clones that were linked to disease were CD8+ and were relatively rare in peripheral blood.

The specimen sequenced was blood, either unsorted or a sorted T cell fraction (not recorded which). This sequence was found in a male donor with ankylosing spondylitis or in good health (not recorded which). The genes are TRBV29-1 and TRBJ2-1; maybe TRBD2 (6 bases). Written as DNA, the CDR3 is TGCAGCGTTGTGGGCGGGACTTCGGGTAATGAGCAGTTCTTC. Translation gives CSVVGGTSGNEQFF.